Below are 18 T cell receptor beta chains sequenced from a single sample in a study of OX40 agonist ivuxolimab in advanced cancers. Clones were sequenced by immunoSEQ multiplex PCR, and TCRdb holds only the in-frame ones, with some missing. Of 55,000 to 60,000 clones listed, roughly 77% are singletons. This specimen consisted of CD4+ or CD8+ T cells sorted from blood, obtained in a trial of the OX40 agonist ivuxolimab. The source of these receptors is an adult with an advanced solid tumor such as melanoma, head and neck, liver or kidney cancer.

The chain carries TRBV5-1 and TRBJ2-7, with a possible D match to TRBD1 (6 bases). Germline CDR1 reads SGHRS; CDR2 reads YFSETQ. Between the trimmed V and J ends, which lost 0 bases and 3 bases, there was a span of 10 bases. The CDR3 totals 14 residues. CDR3 amino acids: CASSLEQGYYEQYF. CDR3 DNA sequence: TGCGCCAGCAGCTTGGAACAGGGTTACTACGAGCAGTACTTC.

V usage is TRBV7-9 and J usage is TRBJ2-3; a weak D match, TRBD1 (6 bases). This CDR3 spans 17 amino acids. Looked up from germline, CDR1 is SEHNR and CDR2 is FQNEAQ (reference sequence). With 5 bases removed from V and 4 bases from J, the gap between germline ends came to 22 bases. The CDR3 nucleotides read TGTGCCAGCAGCCCTTATTTAAGAACAGGGTCTCCAGATACGCAGTATTTT. As protein: CASSPYLRTGSPDTQYF.

The chain is built from TRBV19 and TRBJ1-2; D might be TRBD1 (6 bases). V was cut by 4 bases and J by 3 bases, with 18 bases left in between. The CDR3 spans 16 residues. CDR1 is LNHDA, CDR2 SQIVND, per germline (reference sequence). The CDR3 DNA sequence: TGTGCCAGTAGTAGTTACGGGACACCGGACGACTATGGCTACACCTTC. Translation: CASSSYGTPDDYGYTF.

The gene calls are TRBV11-2 and TRBJ2-3, with 11 bases matching TRBD2. Germline V gene data show CDR1 as SGHAT and CDR2 as FQNNGV. Trimming at V came to 3 bases and at J to 4 bases, leaving 3 bases not matched to a gene. This CDR3 region has 15 residues. The CDR3 here is CASSFSGGAADTQYF. In nucleotides, the CDR3 is TGTGCCAGCAGCTTTAGCGGGGGGGCGGCAGATACGCAGTATTTT.

The table lists this clone with a few counts. This chain connects TRBV19 to TRBJ1-1; 10 bases are shared with TRBD1. The CDR3 spans 15 residues. The V gene end was trimmed by 6 bases and the J gene end by 5 bases; junction bases not matched to a gene: 9. CDR1 LNHDA and CDR2 SQIVND come from the germline V gene (reference sequence). CDR3 residues: CASRPRDRGLTEAFF. CDR3 nucleotide sequence: TGTGCCAGTAGGCCCAGGGACAGGGGATTGACTGAAGCTTTCTTT.

The CDR3 nucleotides read TGTGCCAGCAGCTTGACTAGCGGGGGGGCTTGGGATACGCAGTATTTT. This gives the protein CASSLTSGGAWDTQYF. This chain joins TRBV7-3 and TRBJ2-3; TRBD2 matches at 14 bases. In germline, CDR1 is SGHTA, CDR2 FQGTGA. V dropped 3 bases and J dropped 6; count of bases not matched to a gene: 5. This CDR3 is built from 16 residues.

V gene TRBV5-1 combines with J gene TRBJ1-2; the D is unclear. With 0 bases removed from V and 6 bases from J, the gap between germline ends came to 18 bases. The CDR3 sequence is 16 residues long. Germline V gene sequence: CDR1 SGHRS, CDR2 YFSETQ. CDR3 amino acids: CASSLDDWPIVDGYTF. The CDR3 nucleotides are TGCGCCAGCAGCTTGGATGATTGGCCGATTGTGGATGGCTACACCTTC.

V gene TRBV6-1 combines with J gene TRBJ1-2; D is unclear. CDR3 length equals 12 residues. V gave up 1 base and J gave up 5 bases, with 5 bases separating them. Germline V gene data show CDR1 as MNHNS and CDR2 as SASEGT. The CDR3 sequence: CASSEVQYGYTF. The CDR3 region has the DNA TGTGCCAGCAGTGAAGTGCAGTATGGCTACACCTTC.

In its sample, this clone was seen once. J is TRBJ2-3 and V is TRBV7-7, with D uncertain. The CDR3 covers 13 residues. Trimming stripped 3 bases from V and 2 bases from J, with 6 bases between. Per the germline V gene, CDR1 is SSHAT and CDR2 is FNYEAQ (reference sequence). CDR3 residues: CASSLAPTDTQYF. Here the CDR3 DNA reads TGTGCCAGCAGCTTGGCCCCCACAGATACGCAGTATTTT.

This clone was picked up one time. V is TRBV28 and J is TRBJ1-2; no clear D. The length of the CDR3 is 12 residues. The germline gives CDR1 MDHEN, CDR2 SYDVKM. V was clipped by 3 bases and J by 5 bases, with 7 bases between them. CDR3 nucleotides: TGTGCCAGCAGTTTTCCTGAGTATGGCTACACCTTC. It encodes CASSFPEYGYTF.

This rearrangement joins TRBV7-9 to TRBJ1-6, with D possibly matching TRBD1 (5 bases). CDR1 is SEHNR, CDR2 FQNEAQ, per germline (reference sequence). Trimming removed 3 bases from V and 4 bases from J, with 13 bases in between. CDR3 length: 16 residues. The CDR3 protein is CASSLERGRYNSPLHF. The DNA for the CDR3 is TGTGCCAGCAGCTTGGAAAGGGGACGGTATAATTCACCCCTCCACTTT.

V is TRBV25-1 and J is TRBJ2-2, with 11 bases aligning to TRBD2. Germline CDR1 MGHDK, CDR2 SYGVNS. After removal of 1 base from V and 5 bases from J, the junction contained 6 bases not matched to a gene. CDR3 length: 17 residues. The CDR3 nucleotides are TGTGCCAGCAGTGAATCCCGACTAGCGGGGATAACCGGGGAGCTGTTTTTT. This encodes CASSESRLAGITGELFF.

There are a few counts of this clone. This rearrangement joins TRBV5-4 to TRBJ2-5; 7 bases match TRBD1. Per the germline V gene, CDR1 is SGHNT and CDR2 is YYREEE (reference sequence). The CDR3 extends over 14 amino acids. Trimming at V came to 3 bases and at J to 5 bases, leaving 7 bases not matched to a gene. CDR3 sequence (DNA): TGTGCCAGCAGCTCCCGACAGGGCGAGGAGACCCAGTACTTC. This gives the protein CASSSRQGEETQYF.

V is TRBV4-1 and J is TRBJ2-1, with 8 bases that match TRBD2. Trimming removed 1 base from V and 4 bases from J; junction bases left unmatched: 9. Germline V CDR1 and CDR2: MGHRA, YSYEKL. The CDR3 is 17 amino acids. The CDR3 here is CASSQGGGTSVYNEQFF. The CDR3 DNA sequence: TGCGCCAGCAGCCAAGGGGGGGGGACTAGTGTATACAATGAGCAGTTCTTC.

The chain carries TRBV28 and TRBJ1-2; tentative D call: TRBD1 (5 bases). The CDR3 spans 13 residues. From germline, CDR1 is MDHEN and CDR2 SYDVKM. Between the trimmed V and J ends, which lost 8 bases and 4 bases, there was a span of 14 bases. The chain's CDR3 is CASHWGEGYGYTF. CDR3 bases: TGTGCCAGCCACTGGGGGGAGGGCTATGGCTACACCTTC.

The genes are TRBV2 and TRBJ1-5; D remains unclear. The CDR3 is made up of 15 amino acids. Between the trimmed V and J ends, which lost 5 bases and 2 bases, there was a span of 13 bases. Germline V gene sequence: CDR1 SNHLY, CDR2 FYNNEI. This CDR3 is CASSKDKLGNQPQHF. CDR3 nucleotides: TGTGCCAGCAGTAAAGACAAGCTCGGCAATCAGCCCCAGCATTTT.

This chain joins TRBV7-8 and TRBJ1-2; 7 bases map to TRBD1. The CDR3 is 15 amino acids. V shed 5 bases, J shed 4 bases, and the junction held 10 bases outside the gene matches. From germline, CDR1 is SGHVS and CDR2 FQNEAQ. The CDR3 loop is CASSQRGQFTYGYTF. The CDR3 DNA sequence: TGTGCCAGCAGCCAACGGGGACAGTTCACCTATGGCTACACCTTC. Supplemented by reference TRBV7-8 and TRBJ1-2, the full variable domain reads GAGVSQSPRYKVAKRGQDVALRCDPISGHVSLFWYQQALGQGPEFLTYFQNEAQLDKSGLPSDRFFAERPEGSVSTLKIQRTQQEDSAVYLCASSQRGQFTYGYTFGSGTRLTVV.

The chain carries TRBV5-1 and TRBJ1-1; TRBD1 matches at 7 bases. Trimming took 4 bases from V and 2 from J; bases not matched to a gene: 8. Germline V gene lookup returns CDR1 SGHRS and CDR2 YFSETQ. This CDR3 has 15 amino acids. The CDR3 protein is CASSGPTGTNTEAFF. CDR3 sequence (DNA): TGCGCCAGCAGCGGGCCGACAGGGACCAACACTGAAGCTTTCTTT.